This T cell receptor (beta chain) was sequenced for a study of blood T cell repertoires in COVID-19 (TCRdb year 2020). Some background on the complete study: Collaborator samples came from the United States, Italy and Spain and covered acute and convalescent phases of COVID-19. The material from the prospective study consisted of cDNA or gDNA derived from T cells, B-cell-depleted T cells, or PBMCs. Subjects who had been exposed to COVID-19, were actively infected with it, or had recovered from it provided the deeply sampled blood TCRbeta repertoires that made up the dataset. A freely available public database, intended as a resource for researchers studying the immune response to SARS-CoV-2, is where the repertoires were released. Samples were obtained from the ongoing ImmuneRACE study (first 160 participants) and from over a thousand subjects provided by 6 global collaborators. The sample metadata nearly always contained a de-identified subject ID, COVID-19 status, age in years and sex. Where HLA class I and class II types were available, the types were taken from metadata supplied by the sample provider, not from assay-based typing.

One collaborating source in Seattle enrolled patients during active infection and followed them longitudinally through the course of disease. Whole blood was collected in K2EDTA tubes by collaborating institutions according to the institutions' own protocols. For TCRbeta analysis, collaborators shipped samples in one of three forms: frozen whole blood, isolated PBMCs, or DNA extracted from either of those sample types. Findings and caveats that apply to the study as a whole: Clinical and demographic metadata were provided uncurated, with the amount varying by source and participant.

TCRbeta CDR3 regions were amplified from genomic DNA using the immunoSEQ Assay, a bias-controlled multiplex PCR. The source study handled its data this way. The number of nucleated cells in each sample was estimated from the amplification of reference gene primers within the assay. To quantify the absolute abundance of each unique TCRbeta CDR3 rearrangement, sequence reads were collapsed and filtered. For each sample, productive Simpson clonality was calculated as the square root of Simpson's diversity index across productive rearrangements. TCRdb's version of the immuneACCESS table is confined to in-frame rearrangements and falls short of the full clone set. An unresolved V gene accounts for under half of the shortfall where checked; the remainder is of unknown origin. The V and J calls and clone size are taken from that table; D and trimming were inferred from the DNA. Recorded for this sample are about 210,000 clones; roughly 84% of them occurred a single time. Under 12% of the sample goes to the ten largest clones.

The junction shows trimming of 5 bases on V and 1 base on J, and the gene matches do not reach 7 bases of it. CDR1 is given as SGHTA and CDR2 as FQGNSA, both from the germline V gene. The cysteine opens and the phenylalanine closes a CDR3 of 17 amino acids. Only the CDR3 part of the read is kept: 51 bases, read in frame from the first base. Of note for this clone: Its antigen target is currently unknown. Base qualities are missing; no much larger clone stands one base away.

This receptor was obtained from a woman of 80 years or more with COVID-19, enrolled during active disease. The chain is assembled from TRBV7-2 and TRBJ2-3; 12 of the junction bases match TRBD2. Sequenced: peripheral blood. The DNA reads as follows: TGTGCCAGCAGCAAACTAGCGGGGGGCCCTGGCACAGATACGCAGTATTTT. Its protein reads: CASSKLAGGPGTDTQYF.